The sequence of this T cell receptor beta chain was determined in a study of graft-versus-host responses after intestinal transplantation. Study overall: Each transplant was multivisceral, liver-intestinal, or isolated intestinal. Tacrolimus plus steroids were given to all recipients for roughly three years, preceded by anti-thymocyte globulin induction.

Comments on this clone: Antigen: not known. This sample also contains other DNA sequences that code for the same CDR3.

Clones were read by immunoSEQ multiplex PCR, and TCRdb kept only the in-frame ones, dropping some. Seen here are approximately 20,000 clones, 86% observed once, and the top ten hold over 7.5%. CDR1 is SGDLS and CDR2 is YYNGEE in the germline V gene. CDR3 length: 17 amino acids. V dropped 4 bases and J dropped 0; count of bases not matched to a gene: 6. Study-wide points: Allografts of patients with graft-donor T cell macrochimerism showed high graft-versus-host to host-versus-graft clone ratios. Peak circulating GvH clone levels were associated with early post-transplant HvG declines.

The chain links TRBV9 to TRBJ2-6, with 8 bases aligning to TRBD1. The sequence was collected from a human patient who received an intestinal transplant, so some T cells may come from the graft donor. The sequences come from PBMCs, collected 220 to 240 days after intestinal transplant. The CDR3, as DNA: TGTGCCAGCAGCCCGACAGGGGTAAACTCTGGGGCCAACGTCCTGACTTTC. Encoded protein: CASSPTGVNSGANVLTF.